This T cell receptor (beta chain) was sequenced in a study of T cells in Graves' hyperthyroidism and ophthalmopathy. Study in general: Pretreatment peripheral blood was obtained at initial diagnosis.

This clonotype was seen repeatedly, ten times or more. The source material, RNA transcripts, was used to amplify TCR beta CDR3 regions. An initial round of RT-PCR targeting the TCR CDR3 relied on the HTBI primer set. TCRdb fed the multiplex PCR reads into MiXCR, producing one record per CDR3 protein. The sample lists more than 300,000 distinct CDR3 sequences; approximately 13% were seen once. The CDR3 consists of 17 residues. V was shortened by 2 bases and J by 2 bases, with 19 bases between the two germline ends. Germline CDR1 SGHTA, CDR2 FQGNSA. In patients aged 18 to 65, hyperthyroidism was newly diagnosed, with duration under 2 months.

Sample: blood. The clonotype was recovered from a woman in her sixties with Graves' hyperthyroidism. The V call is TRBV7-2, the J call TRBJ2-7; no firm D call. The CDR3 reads CASSLYFSRTETYEQYF. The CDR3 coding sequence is TGTGCCAGCAGCTTATATTTTAGTCGAACGGAAACCTACGAGCAGTACTTC.